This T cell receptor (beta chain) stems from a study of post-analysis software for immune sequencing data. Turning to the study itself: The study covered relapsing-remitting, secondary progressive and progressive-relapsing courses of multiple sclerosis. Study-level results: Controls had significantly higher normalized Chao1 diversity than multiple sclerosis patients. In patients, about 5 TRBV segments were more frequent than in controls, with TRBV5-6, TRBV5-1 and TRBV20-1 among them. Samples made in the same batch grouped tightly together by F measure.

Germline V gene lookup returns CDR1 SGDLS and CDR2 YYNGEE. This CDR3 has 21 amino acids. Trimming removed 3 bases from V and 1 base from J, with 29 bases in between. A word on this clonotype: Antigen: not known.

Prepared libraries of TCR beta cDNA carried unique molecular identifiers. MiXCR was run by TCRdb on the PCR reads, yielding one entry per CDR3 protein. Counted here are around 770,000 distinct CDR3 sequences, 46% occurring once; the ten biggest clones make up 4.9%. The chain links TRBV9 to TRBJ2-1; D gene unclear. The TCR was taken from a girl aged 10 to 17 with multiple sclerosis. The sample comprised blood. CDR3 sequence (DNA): TGTGCCAGCAGCGCCTCGATATCCGGCACCGGCTCCCTTCCTTCCTACAATGAGCAGTTCTTC. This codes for CASSASISGTGSLPSYNEQFF.